This TCR beta chain was documented in a study of T cell repertoires in cytomegalovirus infection. Looking at the study overall: Indications of both CMV infection and matching HLA type were provided by public TCR beta signatures.

V was trimmed by 8 bases and J by 1 base, leaving 3 bases between them. This CDR3 has 11 residues. Germline values: CDR1 LNHNV, CDR2 YYDKDF (reference sequence). TCRdb ran MiXCR on the reads and lists one entry per CDR3 protein. The sample records a few hundred thousand distinct CDR3 sequences, 8% to 9.5% being singletons. On this clonotype itself: Its antigen is unknown.

General observations from the study: Clonotype analysis showed dominance of the ex vivo response by HLA-C-restricted CMV-specific TCR beta clonotypes. Identification of carriers of CMV plus the relevant HLA was performed using cumulative public TCR beta family frequency.

The rearrangement joins TRBV15 to TRBJ1-5; no clear D gene. Sequenced material: PBMCs. The sequence was collected from a human donor in good health (CMV status not recorded). Some clones in this sample may be carry-over from other donors' samples. The CDR3 loop reads CATESNQPQHF. For the CDR3, the DNA is TGTGCCACCGAGAGCAATCAGCCCCAGCATTTT.